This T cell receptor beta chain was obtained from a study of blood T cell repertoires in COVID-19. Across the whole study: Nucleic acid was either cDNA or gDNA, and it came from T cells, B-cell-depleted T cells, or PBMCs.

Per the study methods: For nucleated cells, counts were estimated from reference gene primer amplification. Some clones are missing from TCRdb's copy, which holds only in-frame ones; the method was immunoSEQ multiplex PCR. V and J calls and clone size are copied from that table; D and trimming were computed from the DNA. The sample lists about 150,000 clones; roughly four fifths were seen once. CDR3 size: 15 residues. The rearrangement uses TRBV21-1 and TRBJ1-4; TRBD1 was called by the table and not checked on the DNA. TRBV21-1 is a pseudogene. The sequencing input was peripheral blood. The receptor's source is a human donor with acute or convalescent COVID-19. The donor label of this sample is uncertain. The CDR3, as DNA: TGTGCCAGCAGCTCGGACAGGGGGCGTAATGAAAAACTGTTTTTT. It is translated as CASSSDRGRNEKLFF.